This T cell receptor beta chain was captured in a study of blood T cell repertoires in COVID-19. In the study overall: Collection of acute and convalescent COVID-19 samples took place in the United States, Italy and Spain. PBMCs, B-cell-depleted T cells, or T cells were the source of the cDNA or gDNA that made up the material.

Original analysis: Amplified reference gene primers provided the basis for estimating nucleated cell counts. Some clones are missing from TCRdb's copy, which holds only in-frame ones; the method was immunoSEQ multiplex PCR. For V, J and clone size, that table is used; D and trimming come from the DNA. The sample holds more than 85,000 clones, around 74% seen once. The clonotype was recovered from a woman between 55 and 75 years old with acute or convalescent COVID-19. The sample taken for sequencing was peripheral blood.

Here the CDR3 DNA reads TGCAGCGTTGGGACAGTCGGCGAGCAGTACTTC. It translates to CSVGTVGEQYF. The chain couples TRBV29-1 to TRBJ2-7, with a tentative D call TRBD1 (6 bases). V dropped 4 bases and J dropped 6 bases, with 10 bases sitting between them. The CDR3 is 11 amino acids. CDR1 is SQVTM and CDR2 is ANQGSEA in the germline V gene.